This section outlines one T cell receptor (beta chain) sequence together with its context. Its antigen is not known. The data originate from a study of cytomegalovirus exposure and HLA in healthy donors. The wider study: Of the donors genotyped, 398 in all, 75% to 85% fell in the Caucasian-associated ancestry cluster.

Though nominally healthy at sampling, donors likely had unrecorded immune exposures. The CDR3 is 15 amino acids. Germline loops: CDR1 GTSNPN, CDR2 SVGIG (reference sequence). Unmatched junction bases numbered 11, after V lost 4 bases and J lost 6 bases. General observations from the study: A likely sequencing artifact accounted for one observed cluster of highly shared sequence variants. Presence/absence analyses supposed approximately even sequencing depth among donors.

Use of 60 Vbeta and 13 Jbeta primers characterized the PCR. Sequencing was performed with immunoSEQ multiplex PCR; in TCRdb, only in-frame clones are kept and a portion is missing. The sample contains 110,000 to 150,000 clones, about 79% of which appear only once. This chain joins TRBV30 and TRBJ2-2; 7 bases agree with TRBD2. The sequenced sample was PBMCs. This sequence was found in a male donor in good health and CMV-seronegative. DNA of the CDR3: TGTGCCTGGACCTTTGGGCGGGGGTCGGCCGGGGAGCTGTTTTTT. Protein product: CAWTFGRGSAGELFF. Full variable domain (outside the CDR3, taken from reference TRBV30 and TRBJ2-2): SQTIHQWPATLVQPVGSPLSLECTVEGTSNPNLYWYRQAAGRGLQLLFYSVGIGQISSEVPQNLSASRPQDRQFILSSKKLLLSDSGFYLCAWTFGRGSAGELFFGEGSRLTVL.